The rows below give T cell receptor beta chains drawn from one sample of a study of shared clonotypes between healthy human individuals. Repertoires were generated with immunoSEQ multiplex PCR, while TCRdb's copy carries only in-frame clones and drops some. In the table there are 630,000 or so clones, 95% to 98% of which are singletons. Sample: naive CD8+ T cells sorted from blood. Every receptor here comes from a man aged 30-40 years in good health. Each CDR3 is given with its conserved first and last residue. A D gene is named only where the DNA matches it firmly. Clone size appears in some rows only: once, few, many, or a class for an expanded clone.

clone size: .; V gene: TRBV2; J gene: TRBJ1-4; D gene: TRBD1; CDR3 protein: CASSVGGSNEKLFF; CDR3 DNA: TGTGCCAGCAGTGTAGGGGGCTCTAATGAAAAACTGTTTTTT
clone size: .; V gene: TRBV4-1; J gene: TRBJ2-1; D gene: TRBD2; CDR3 protein: CASSLSSGSVSYNEQFF; CDR3 DNA: TGCGCCAGCAGCCTCTCTAGCGGGAGTGTCTCCTACAATGAGCAGTTCTTC
clone size: .; V gene: TRBV7-6; J gene: TRBJ1-5; D gene: TRBD1; CDR3 protein: CASSLGTDQPQHF; CDR3 DNA: TGTGCCAGCAGCCTAGGGACAGATCAGCCCCAGCATTTT
clone size: .; V gene: TRBV19; J gene: TRBJ2-1; D gene: TRBD2; CDR3 protein: CASSIVGGRSYNEQFF; CDR3 DNA: TGTGCCAGTAGTATAGTGGGCGGGAGGTCCTACAATGAGCAGTTCTTC
clone size: .; V gene: TRBV5-1; J gene: TRBJ2-1; D gene: TRBD2; CDR3 protein: CASSATINKREGLDEQFF; CDR3 DNA: TGCGCCAGCAGCGCGACCATTAACAAGCGGGAGGGCCTCGATGAGCAGTTCTTC
clone size: .; V gene: TRBV4-1; J gene: TRBJ2-1; D gene: TRBD2; CDR3 protein: CASSPGLALYNEQFF; CDR3 DNA: TGCGCCAGCAGCCCGGGACTAGCGCTTTACAATGAGCAGTTCTTC
clone size: .; V gene: TRBV7-9; J gene: TRBJ2-7; D gene: .; CDR3 protein: CASSLGGLTPDSYEQYF; CDR3 DNA: TGTGCCAGCAGCTTAGGCGGTTTGACTCCAGACTCCTACGAGCAGTACTTC
clone size: .; V gene: TRBV7-9; J gene: TRBJ2-3; D gene: TRBD1; CDR3 protein: CASSLVGQGADTQYF; CDR3 DNA: TGTGCCAGCAGCTTAGTGGGACAGGGGGCAGATACGCAGTATTTT
clone size: .; V gene: TRBV4-1; J gene: TRBJ1-1; D gene: .; CDR3 protein: CASSQDLASLNTEAFF; CDR3 DNA: TGCGCCAGCAGCCAAGATCTAGCCAGCCTCAACACTGAAGCTTTCTTT
clone size: once; V gene: TRBV6-1; J gene: TRBJ1-2; D gene: .; CDR3 protein: CASSEGQGLVGYTF; CDR3 DNA: TGTGCCAGCAGTGAAGGTCAGGGGCTGGTTGGCTACACCTTC
clone size: .; V gene: TRBV9; J gene: TRBJ1-3; D gene: .; CDR3 protein: CASSVEKGISFSSGNTIYF; CDR3 DNA: TGTGCCAGCAGCGTAGAAAAGGGTATATCATTTAGCTCTGGAAACACCATATATTTT
clone size: .; V gene: TRBV7-2; J gene: TRBJ2-1; D gene: TRBD2; CDR3 protein: CASSLRDGRAVFNEQFF; CDR3 DNA: TGTGCCAGCAGCTTAAGGGACGGGAGGGCCGTTTTCAATGAGCAGTTCTTC
clone size: .; V gene: TRBV4-1; J gene: TRBJ1-2; D gene: .; CDR3 protein: CASSQDWGASGYTF; CDR3 DNA: TGCGCCAGCAGCCAAGACTGGGGGGCGAGTGGCTACACCTTC
clone size: once; V gene: TRBV18; J gene: TRBJ2-1; D gene: TRBD2; CDR3 protein: CASSAWTSGKSSYNEQFF; CDR3 DNA: TGTGCCAGCTCAGCCTGGACTAGCGGGAAGAGCTCCTACAATGAGCAGTTCTTC
clone size: .; V gene: TRBV11-3; J gene: TRBJ2-7; D gene: .; CDR3 protein: CASSFSSSYEQYF; CDR3 DNA: TGTGCCAGCAGCTTTAGTAGCTCCTACGAGCAGTACTTC
clone size: .; V gene: TRBV4-3; J gene: TRBJ2-7; D gene: TRBD1; CDR3 protein: CASSQERETGYEQYF; CDR3 DNA: TGCGCCAGCAGCCAAGAGCGCGAGACAGGGTACGAGCAGTACTTC
clone size: .; V gene: TRBV9; J gene: TRBJ2-7; D gene: TRBD1; CDR3 protein: CASSPRDRGYEQYF; CDR3 DNA: TGTGCCAGCAGCCCCCGGGACAGGGGTTACGAGCAGTACTTC
clone size: .; V gene: TRBV5-5; J gene: TRBJ2-2; D gene: TRBD2; CDR3 protein: CASSMGLAETRTGELFF; CDR3 DNA: TGTGCCAGCAGCATGGGACTAGCGGAGACCCGGACCGGGGAGCTGTTTTTT
clone size: .; V gene: TRBV29-1; J gene: TRBJ2-5; D gene: .; CDR3 protein: CSVEDRETQYF; CDR3 DNA: TGCAGCGTTGAAGATCGGGAGACCCAGTACTTC
clone size: .; V gene: TRBV9; J gene: TRBJ2-7; D gene: .; CDR3 protein: CASSVGSGPYEQYF; CDR3 DNA: TGTGCCAGCAGCGTAGGATCAGGCCCTTACGAGCAGTACTTC
clone size: .; V gene: TRBV19; J gene: TRBJ2-2; D gene: TRBD1; CDR3 protein: CASSISRGPGELFF; CDR3 DNA: TGTGCCAGTAGTATTAGCAGGGGGCCCGGGGAGCTGTTTTTT
clone size: once; V gene: TRBV13; J gene: TRBJ2-1; D gene: TRBD2; CDR3 protein: CASSGGLAGKEGSYNEQFF; CDR3 DNA: TGTGCCAGCAGCGGGGGACTAGCGGGAAAGGAAGGCTCCTACAATGAGCAGTTCTTC